This T cell receptor (beta chain) was recovered during a study of CD8 T cells in ankylosing spondylitis. Whole-study results and caveats: Among TCR beta sequences, a motif of roughly 8 highly homologous variants appeared characteristic of ankylosing spondylitis blood. Within matched ankylosing spondylitis synovial fluid, disease-linked clones were reportedly significantly enriched.

Quantitative 5'-RACE with molecular barcodes generated TCR beta libraries. TCRdb independently ran MiXCR on the 5' RACE reads; one entry per CDR3 protein. The sample holds around 31,000 distinct CDR3 sequences, under 40% seen once. This clonotype showed up just once. The antigen remains undetermined. This CDR3 spans 11 amino acids. The V end lost 4 bases, the J end lost 6 bases, and 9 bases lay between the germline ends. The V gene's germline CDR1 is GTSNPN and CDR2 SVGIG (reference sequence). Sequencing input: synovial fluid, either unsorted or a sorted T cell fraction (not recorded which). This clonotype was obtained from a male donor with ankylosing spondylitis. V is TRBV30 and J is TRBJ1-1; no firm D call. CDR3 DNA: TGTGCCTGGAAAACGGGCGCTGAAGCTTTCTTT. It encodes CAWKTGAEAFF.